Listed here are 9 T cell receptor beta chains from one sample, sequenced in a study of graft-versus-host responses after intestinal transplantation. The antigens these receptors bind are not known. Sequencing was performed with immunoSEQ multiplex PCR; in TCRdb, only in-frame clones are kept and a portion is missing. Of roughly 93,000 clones in the sample, approximately 95% were seen once. The sample in question was unstimulated CD8+ T cells sorted from spleen or lymph node cells, obtained before intestinal transplant. The receptors come from a human donor who received an intestinal transplant.

V usage is TRBV7-9 and J usage is TRBJ1-1, with TRBD1 identical over 7 bases. The CDR3 length is 15 residues. Germline CDR1 and CDR2: SEHNR and FQNEAQ (reference sequence). Trimming took 5 bases from V and 3 from J; bases not matched to a gene: 9. The CDR3 sequence: CASSAGTDTHTEAFF. The CDR3 DNA reads TGTGCCAGCAGCGCCGGGACAGACACCCACACTGAAGCTTTCTTT.

This clone has only one observation. V is TRBV27 and J is TRBJ1-1; 8 bases map to TRBD1. The CDR3 runs 13 residues. Trimming took 2 bases from V and 4 from J; bases not matched to a gene: 0. CDR1 and CDR2 (germline): MNHEY, SMNVEV (reference sequence). The CDR3, as DNA: TGTGCCAGCAGTTTAACAGGGGGCACTGAAGCTTTCTTT. It codes for CASSLTGGTEAFF.

This chain connects TRBV4-1 to TRBJ2-1; D is perhaps TRBD2 (6 bases). Germline V CDR1 and CDR2: MGHRA, YSYEKL. Trimming left V 1 base short and J 7 bases short, with 17 bases between. The CDR3 runs to 16 residues. CDR3 protein: CASSQGIAGSWNEQFF. CDR3 coding DNA: TGCGCCAGCAGCCAAGGGATCGCGGGATCATGGAATGAGCAGTTCTTC.

The chain combines TRBV10-2 with TRBJ1-1; possible D gene TRBD1, 5 bases. CDR1 WSHSY and CDR2 SAAADI come from the germline V gene. The CDR3 is 17 residues long. The V gene lost 2 bases and the J gene lost 5 bases, with 21 bases spanning the gap. Here the CDR3 reads CASSEGRVGSIWTEAFF. The DNA for the CDR3 is TGCGCCAGCAGTGAGGGCAGGGTGGGATCCATTTGGACTGAAGCTTTCTTT.

A note on this clone: The junction and the germline gene differ at one end; a read error may be behind it. J is TRBJ2-1 and V is TRBV7-2, with 10 bases that match TRBD1. The CDR3 length is 13 residues. Per germline, CDR1 SGHTA and CDR2 FQGNSA. The CDR3 bases are TGTGCCAGCAGCTTTCCCCAAGAGGACAGGGGGATCTTC. This gives the protein CASSFPQEDRGIF.

The rearrangement links TRBV27 to TRBJ2-7; 7 bases are a match to TRBD1. Germline CDR1 is MNHEY and CDR2 is SMNVEV (reference sequence). The CDR3 contains 13 residues. With 4 bases clipped from V and 3 bases from J, the junction kept 3 bases outside the gene matches. The CDR3: CASSYSGGYEQYF. CDR3 bases: TGTGCCAGCAGTTATTCAGGGGGCTACGAGCAGTACTTC.

This clone was counted once. The chain couples TRBV7-2 to TRBJ2-1, with D possibly TRBD1 on 6 matching bases. CDR3 length equals 13 residues. The germline V and J ends were trimmed by 6 bases and 9 bases, with 15 bases remaining between them. From germline, CDR1 is SGHTA and CDR2 FQGNSA. CDR3 loop: CASRSGAGSEQFF. For the CDR3, the DNA is TGTGCCAGCAGGTCAGGGGCGGGTAGTGAGCAGTTCTTC.

The genes are TRBV4-3 and TRBJ2-2, with TRBD2 identical over 8 bases. Germline lookup yields CDR1 LGHNA and CDR2 YSLEER. The V segment lost 1 base and the J segment 6 bases; nucleotides outside the gene matches: 10. The CDR3 contains 17 residues. As DNA, the CDR3 is TGCGCCAGCAGCCAAGTGTTGGTGGCGGGGGGTGCCGGGGAGCTGTTTTTT. It is translated as CASSQVLVAGGAGELFF.

The chain is built from TRBV4-3 and TRBJ2-1; D possibly corresponds to TRBD1 (6 bases). This CDR3 region has 14 residues. CDR1 is LGHNA, CDR2 YSLEER, per germline. V was clipped by 1 base and J by 8 bases, with 12 bases between them. This CDR3 reads CASSQVTGSHEQFF. CDR3 in DNA: TGCGCCAGCAGCCAAGTCACAGGGTCCCATGAGCAGTTCTTC.